The present T cell receptor (beta chain) was sequenced within a study of T cell responses to AZD1222 COVID-19 vaccine. Study-level results: A mostly white British donor set with more females was recruited, and clonal diversity was possibly underestimated. None of the repertoires were sampled until the peak T cell response had passed.

Repertoires were generated with immunoSEQ multiplex PCR, while TCRdb's copy carries only in-frame clones and drops some. In the table there are roughly 120,000 clones, around nine tenths of which are singletons. The germline CDR1 and CDR2 sequences are SGHRS and YFSETQ. V was pared by 5 bases and J by 4 bases, with 4 bases of the junction left unmatched. The CDR3 runs 15 residues. With regard to this clone: Its specificity is unknown.

The source material was peripheral blood, sampled on day 0 of AZD1222 vaccination. The origin of this receptor is an adult in good health. The rearrangement uses TRBV5-1 and TRBJ2-5, with TRBD2 identical over 14 bases. CDR3 in DNA: TGCGCCAGCAGATCCGGACTAGCGGGGGGAGAGACCCAGTACTTC. This translates into CASRSGLAGGETQYF.